This T cell receptor (beta chain) derives from a study of Ad26.COV2.S vaccination and SARS-CoV-2 variants. At the level of the study: Donor was assigned to the Ad26.COV2.S arm of trial COV1001. Intramuscular Ad26.COV2.S doses were given once or twice, 56 days apart.

The CDR3 is 16 amino acids. Deletions cut 2 bases from V and 1 base from J, with 15 bases between. Looked up from germline, CDR1 is SGHTA and CDR2 is FQGNSA. Stated treatment: some 19 received Ad26.COV2.S at low or high dose, single or two shots; about 5 received placebo; per-sample allocation not given. Collection of the samples took place on day 63 after the first injection of vaccine or placebo. Data came from immunoSEQ multiplex PCR; TCRdb stores just in-frame clones and leaves some out. The sample has 350,000 to 450,000 clones; 92% are singletons. In this sample, this clone turned up a few times.

The clonotype was recovered from a person between 18 and 65 years old who received the Ad26.COV2.S COVID-19 vaccine or a placebo. Sample: peripheral blood, taken in a trial of Ad26.COV2.S vaccine versus placebo. The chain has TRBV7-2 and TRBJ2-7; possibly TRBD1 or TRBD2 for D (5 bases each). Written as DNA, the CDR3 is TGTGCCAGCAGCTTAACCTGGGGACGAGAATCCTACGAGCAGTACTTC. Protein product: CASSLTWGRESYEQYF.